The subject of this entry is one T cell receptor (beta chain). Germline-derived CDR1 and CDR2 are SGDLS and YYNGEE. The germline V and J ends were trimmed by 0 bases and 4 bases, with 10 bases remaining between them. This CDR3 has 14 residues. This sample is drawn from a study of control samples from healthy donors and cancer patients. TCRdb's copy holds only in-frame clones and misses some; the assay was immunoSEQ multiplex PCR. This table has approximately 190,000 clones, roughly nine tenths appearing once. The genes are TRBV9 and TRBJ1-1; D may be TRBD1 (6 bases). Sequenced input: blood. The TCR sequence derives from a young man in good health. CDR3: CASSVDQGFTEAFF. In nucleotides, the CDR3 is TGTGCCAGCAGCGTAGACCAGGGGTTCACTGAAGCTTTCTTT.